Sequencing of this T cell receptor beta chain was carried out in a study of blood T cell repertoires in COVID-19. Study-wide background: T cells, B-cell-depleted T cells, or PBMCs provided the cDNA or gDNA that served as material.

In the source study's methods: Amplifying reference gene primers gave estimates of nucleated cell counts. The repertoire was sequenced with immunoSEQ multiplex PCR; TCRdb's copy has only in-frame clones and lacks some. V and J calls plus clone size are reproduced from that table; the DNA served to infer D and trimming. The data show about 51,000 clones, roughly 86% seen once. Germline values: CDR1 MDHEN, CDR2 SYDVKM. CDR3 size: 15 residues. V gave up 7 bases and J gave up 5 bases; unmatched junction bases: 8. Sequencing was carried out using peripheral blood. This clonotype was sampled from a man at least 80 years old with active COVID-19. The chain is built from TRBV28 and TRBJ1-5, with 10 bases matching TRBD1. CDR3 loop: CASTQGGQGYQPQHF. The DNA of the CDR3 is TGTGCCAGCACCCAAGGGGGACAGGGGTATCAGCCCCAGCATTTT.